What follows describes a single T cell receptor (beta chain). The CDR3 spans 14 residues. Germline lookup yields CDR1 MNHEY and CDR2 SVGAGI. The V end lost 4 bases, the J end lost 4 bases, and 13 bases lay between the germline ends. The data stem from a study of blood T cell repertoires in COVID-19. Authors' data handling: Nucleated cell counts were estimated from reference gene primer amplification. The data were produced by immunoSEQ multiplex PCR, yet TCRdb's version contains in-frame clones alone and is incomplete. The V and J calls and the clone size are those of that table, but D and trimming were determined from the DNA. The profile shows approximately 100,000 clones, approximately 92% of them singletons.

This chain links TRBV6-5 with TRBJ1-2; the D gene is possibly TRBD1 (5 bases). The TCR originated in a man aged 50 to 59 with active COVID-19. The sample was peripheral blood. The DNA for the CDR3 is TGTGCCAGCAGTTCCCTGGCGGGGGTCTATGGCTACACCTTC. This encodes CASSSLAGVYGYTF.